Following are 24 T cell receptor beta chains from one sample sequenced in a study of cytomegalovirus exposure and HLA in healthy donors. PCR employed 60 Vbeta and 13 Jbeta primers. Profiled with immunoSEQ multiplex PCR; TCRdb holds only in-frame clones, not every one. The sample has a few hundred thousand clones; about 89% are singletons. Sequences were obtained from PBMCs. The receptors shown here come from a woman aged 18-29 years in good health and CMV-seronegative.

The V and J genes are TRBV7-6 and TRBJ2-5, with 7 nucleotides matching TRBD1. The CDR3 contains 14 residues. With 2 bases clipped from V and 7 bases from J, the junction kept 7 bases outside the gene matches. In germline, CDR1 is SGHVS, CDR2 FNYEAQ. CDR3 sequence reads: CASSLRTGGGTQYF. CDR3 in DNA: TGTGCCAGCAGCTTAAGGACAGGCGGCGGGACCCAGTACTTC.

The chain is built from TRBV10-3 and TRBJ1-2; 7 nucleotides align to TRBD1. Trimming took 11 bases from V and 2 from J; bases not matched to a gene: 5. The CDR3 is made up of 12 amino acids. Germline V CDR1 and CDR2: ENHRY, SYGVKD. CDR3 DNA sequence: TGTGCCTCTAGGACAGGAAACTATGGCTACACCTTC. Translating gives CASRTGNYGYTF.

This chain links TRBV7-9 with TRBJ2-7; 8 bases are a match to TRBD2. J gave up 5 bases and V 6 bases, and 6 bases lay outside the gene matches. Germline-derived CDR1 and CDR2 are SEHNR and FQNEAQ (reference sequence). CDR3 size: 13 residues. The CDR3 bases are TGTGCCAGCAGTCTAACGGGAGGGAACGAGCAGTACTTC. As protein: CASSLTGGNEQYF.

Only a few counts were recorded for this clone. CDR3 loop: CASSLGPSSYNEQFF. The CDR3 DNA reads TGTGCCAGCAGTTTAGGGCCGAGCTCCTACAATGAGCAGTTCTTC. The rearrangement joins TRBV27 to TRBJ2-1; D call uncertain. Germline CDR1 MNHEY, CDR2 SMNVEV (reference sequence). The CDR3 totals 15 residues. The V and J ends lost 2 bases and 0 bases respectively, with 8 bases between them.

The rearrangement links TRBV5-1 to TRBJ2-3; D unresolved. V was clipped by 2 bases and J by 5 bases, with 12 bases between them. Germline V gene sequence: CDR1 SGHRS, CDR2 YFSETQ. The CDR3 length is 14 residues. CDR3: CASSFERVGDTQYF. CDR3 in DNA: TGCGCCAGCAGCTTTGAGCGCGTGGGAGATACGCAGTATTTT.

The genes are TRBV10-2 and TRBJ2-1; 12 bases are a match to TRBD2. The J segment lost 6 bases and the V segment lost 7 bases, leaving 10 bases of the junction unmatched. Looked up from germline, CDR1 is WSHSY and CDR2 is SAAADI. CDR3 length: 16 amino acids. CDR3 loop: CASTPNLAGGFNEQFF. Written as DNA, the CDR3 is TGCGCCAGCACTCCCAACCTAGCGGGGGGGTTCAATGAGCAGTTCTTC.

The chain employs TRBV2 and TRBJ1-3, with 10 bases lining up with TRBD1. The CDR3 spans 15 residues. Germline V gene data show CDR1 as SNHLY and CDR2 as FYNNEI. J gave up 0 bases and V 4 bases, and 0 bases lay outside the gene matches. In DNA, the CDR3 is TGTGCCAGCAGTGGGGACAGGGGCTCTGGAAACACCATATATTTT. Translation gives CASSGDRGSGNTIYF. The entire variable domain, with the rest obtained from reference TRBV2 and TRBJ1-3, is as follows: EPEVTQTPSHQVTQMGQEVILRCVPISNHLYFYWYRQILGQKVEFLVSFYNNEISEKSEIFDDQFSVERPDGSNFTLKIRSTKLEDSAMYFCASSGDRGSGNTIYFGEGSWLTVV.

This chain links TRBV5-4 with TRBJ2-2, with TRBD2 matching 7 bases. Germline assignment: CDR1 SGHNT and CDR2 YYREEE (reference sequence). This CDR3 comprises 15 residues. V lost 3 bases, J lost 0 bases, and 2 bases stayed unmatched. The CDR3 DNA sequence: TGTGCCAGCAGCTCGGGGGGAACGAACACCGGGGAGCTGTTTTTT. Its protein is CASSSGGTNTGELFF. The full variable domain, in which reference TRBV5-4 and TRBJ2-2 provide the parts outside the CDR3, is ETGVTQSPTHLIKTRGQQVTLRCSSQSGHNTVSWYQQALGQGPQFIFQYYREEENGRGNFPPRFSGLQFPNYSSELNVNALELDDSALYLCASSSGGTNTGELFFGEGSRLTVL.

This clone was seen a few times. The chain recombines TRBV4-3 with TRBJ2-1, with 10 bases that match TRBD2. Per the germline V gene, CDR1 is LGHNA and CDR2 is YSLEER. The CDR3 totals 17 residues. V lost 1 base, J lost 2 bases, and 5 bases stayed unmatched. CDR3: CASSQGLAGAPYNEQFF. CDR3 bases: TGCGCCAGCAGCCAAGGCCTAGCGGGAGCCCCCTACAATGAGCAGTTCTTC.

The CDR3 here is CASTDFSGGDGYTF. CDR3 DNA: TGTGCCAGCACCGATTTTTCAGGGGGCGATGGCTACACCTTC. The chain combines TRBV27 with TRBJ1-2, with 8 bases that match TRBD1. Germline loops: CDR1 MNHEY, CDR2 SMNVEV (reference sequence). The CDR3 is 14 residues long. The junction had 10 bases not matched to a gene; V was cut back by 7 bases and J by 6 bases.

The chain is built from TRBV4-1 and TRBJ2-7, with D perhaps TRBD1 (7 bases). Trimming stripped 1 base from V and 1 base from J, with 17 bases between. Germline CDR1 is MGHRA and CDR2 is YSYEKL. This CDR3 has 17 residues. CDR3 loop: CASSQGGGGVRSYEQYF. The DNA for the CDR3 is TGCGCCAGCAGCCAAGGAGGAGGGGGCGTTCGGTCCTACGAGCAGTACTTC.

The rearrangement links TRBV4-3 to TRBJ1-2, with unresolved D. Germline V gives CDR1 LGHNA, CDR2 YSLEER. V lost 0 bases to trimming and J lost 5 bases, with 16 bases between them. The CDR3 spans 16 residues. The CDR3 bases are TGCGCCAGCAGCCAAGATCGTTTGAACGCCGGGTATGGCTACACCTTC. It translates to CASSQDRLNAGYGYTF.

This chain links TRBV18 with TRBJ2-5, with 8 nucleotides matching TRBD1. Germline values: CDR1 KGHSH, CDR2 LQKENI. The V gene end was trimmed by 4 bases and the J gene end by 2 bases; junction bases not matched to a gene: 6. This CDR3 is built from 15 residues. CDR3 DNA sequence: TGTGCCAGCTCACTAGGACAGGGCAAACAAGAGACCCAGTACTTC. It specifies CASSLGQGKQETQYF.

V is TRBV5-1 and J is TRBJ2-7; 12 bases map to TRBD2. This CDR3 is 15 amino acids long. With 0 bases clipped from V and 3 bases from J, the junction kept 1 base outside the gene matches. The germline V gene encodes CDR1 SGHRS and CDR2 YFSETQ. The CDR3 nucleotides are TGCGCCAGCAGCTTGGGGACTAGCGGGGACTACGAGCAGTACTTC. This sequence encodes CASSLGTSGDYEQYF.

This sequence joins TRBV9 and TRBJ1-5; D is perhaps TRBD1 (5 bases). The CDR3 has 14 amino acids. The V end lost 6 bases, the J end lost 7 bases, and 17 bases lay between the germline ends. From germline, CDR1 is SGDLS and CDR2 YYNGEE. The CDR3 spells CASTFQGPHQPQHF. The DNA for the CDR3 is TGTGCCAGCACGTTTCAGGGTCCCCACCAGCCCCAGCATTTT.

This chain joins TRBV10-2 and TRBJ2-2; D is unresolved. This CDR3 region has 16 residues. CDR1 WSHSY and CDR2 SAAADI come from the germline V gene. The germline V and J ends were trimmed by 1 base and 1 base, with 10 bases remaining between them. The CDR3 loop reads CASSEYWALNTGELFF. In nucleotides, the CDR3 is TGCGCCAGCAGTGAGTACTGGGCCCTGAACACCGGGGAGCTGTTTTTT.

V is TRBV11-2 and J is TRBJ1-2; 9 bases fit TRBD1. After removal of 4 bases from V and 8 bases from J, the junction contained 20 bases not matched to a gene. The length of the CDR3 is 18 residues. The germline V gene has CDR1 SGHAT and CDR2 FQNNGV. DNA of the CDR3: TGTGCCAGCAGCTCCCAGGACATCCCGCGGGACAGGGTGGGCGGCTACACCTTC. It translates to CASSSQDIPRDRVGGYTF.

The rearrangement joins TRBV2 to TRBJ2-3; 9 positions agree with TRBD1. V shed 7 bases, J shed 4 bases, and the junction held 12 bases outside the gene matches. The CDR3 has 16 residues. Germline values: CDR1 SNHLY, CDR2 FYNNEI. The CDR3 DNA sequence: TGTGCCAGCAACAAAGCGGGACAGGGAGCCCCAGATACGCAGTATTTT. Amino acid sequence: CASNKAGQGAPDTQYF.

As DNA, the CDR3 is TGTGCCAGCAGCTTACCAGAGAACACTGAAGCTTTCTTT. Amino acids: CASSLPENTEAFF. V and J are TRBV7-2 and TRBJ1-1, with unresolved D. This CDR3 region has 13 residues. Germline assignment: CDR1 SGHTA and CDR2 FQGNSA. V was trimmed by 2 bases and J by 1 base, leaving 5 bases between them.

The chain couples TRBV27 to TRBJ2-7; a possible D gene is TRBD2 (5 bases). Germline V lookup: CDR1 MNHEY, CDR2 SMNVEV (reference sequence). Trimming took off 3 bases at V and 4 bases at J, with 13 bases between the two ends. The CDR3 runs to 14 residues. CDR3 sequence (DNA): TGTGCCAGCAGTTTCGCGGGTCTTATGTACGAGCAGTACTTC. Its protein is CASSFAGLMYEQYF.

This clone has only a few counts. The chain joins TRBV6-1 to TRBJ1-1; D gene uncertain. Trimming removed 9 bases from V and 5 bases from J, with 7 bases in between. The CDR3 runs 10 residues. CDR1 is MNHNS and CDR2 is SASEGT in the germline V gene. The CDR3 nucleotides are TGTGCCAGTAGGAGGACTGAAGCTTTCTTT. Translating gives CASRRTEAFF.

The CDR3 loop reads CASSVSSRPSYEQYF. CDR3 coding DNA: TGTGCCAGCAGTGTCAGTTCCAGGCCCTCCTACGAGCAGTACTTC. This chain links TRBV2 with TRBJ2-7, with D uncertain. With 4 bases removed from V and 0 bases from J, the gap between germline ends came to 13 bases. This CDR3 spans 15 amino acids. The germline CDR1 and CDR2 sequences are SNHLY and FYNNEI.

The CDR3 sequence is CASSRFGTGSYGYTF. The CDR3 DNA sequence: TGTGCCAGCAGCCGTTTTGGGACAGGGTCCTATGGCTACACCTTC. The V gene is TRBV11-2, the J gene TRBJ1-2; 9 bases are a match to TRBD1. The CDR3 length is 15 residues. V shed 5 bases and J 4 bases; nucleotides not matched to a gene: 8. CDR1 and CDR2 (germline): SGHAT, FQNNGV.

The chain employs TRBV7-2 and TRBJ2-7; a weak D match, TRBD2 (6 bases). Germline CDR1 and CDR2: SGHTA and FQGNSA. V was cut by 1 base and J by 6 bases, with 13 bases left in between. This CDR3 is 14 amino acids long. DNA of the CDR3: TGTGCCAGCAGCTTAGTCGGCGGGGACCGCGAGCAGTACTTC. It yields the protein CASSLVGGDREQYF.